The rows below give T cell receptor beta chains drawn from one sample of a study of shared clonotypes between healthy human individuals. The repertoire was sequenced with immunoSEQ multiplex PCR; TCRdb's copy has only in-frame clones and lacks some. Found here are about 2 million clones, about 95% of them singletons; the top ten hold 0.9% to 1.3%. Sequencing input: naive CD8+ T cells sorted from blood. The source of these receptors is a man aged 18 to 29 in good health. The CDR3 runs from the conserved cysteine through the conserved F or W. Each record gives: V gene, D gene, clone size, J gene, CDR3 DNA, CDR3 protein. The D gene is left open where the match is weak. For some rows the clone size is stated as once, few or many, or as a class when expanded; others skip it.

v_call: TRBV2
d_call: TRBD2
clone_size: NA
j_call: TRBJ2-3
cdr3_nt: TGTGCCAGCAGTGAATGGGCGGGAGGGCCTACAGATACGCAGTATTTT
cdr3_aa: CASSEWAGGPTDTQYF

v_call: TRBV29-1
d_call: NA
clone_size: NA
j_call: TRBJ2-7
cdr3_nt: TGCAGCGTTGAGGTACAGGACTACGAGCAGTACTTC
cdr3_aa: CSVEVQDYEQYF

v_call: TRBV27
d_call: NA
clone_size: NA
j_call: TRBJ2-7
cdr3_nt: TGTGCCAGCAGCACGGGACATAGTGGCTACGAGCAGTACTTC
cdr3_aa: CASSTGHSGYEQYF

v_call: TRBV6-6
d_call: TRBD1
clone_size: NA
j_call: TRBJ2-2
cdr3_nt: TGTGCCAGCAGGGACAGGGCGGGAACCGGGGAGCTGTTTTTT
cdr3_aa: CASRDRAGTGELFF

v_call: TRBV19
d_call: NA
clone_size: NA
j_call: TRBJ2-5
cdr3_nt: TGTGCCAGTAGTATAGACGAAGAATCCACCCAGTACTTC
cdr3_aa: CASSIDEESTQYF

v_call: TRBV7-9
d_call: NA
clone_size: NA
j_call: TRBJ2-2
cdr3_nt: TGTGCCAGCAGCTTACGTTGGGAAGGGGCCTCGAACACCGGGGAGCTGTTTTTT
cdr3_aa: CASSLRWEGASNTGELFF

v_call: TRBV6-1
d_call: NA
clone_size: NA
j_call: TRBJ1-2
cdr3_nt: TGTGCCAGCAGCCAAAGCAGGGGATCGTACTATGGCTACACCTTC
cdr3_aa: CASSQSRGSYYGYTF

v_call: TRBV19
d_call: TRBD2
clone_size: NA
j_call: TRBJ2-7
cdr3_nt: TGTGCCACGCGCCGGGACTACTCCCACGAGCAGTACTTC
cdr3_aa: CATRRDYSHEQYF

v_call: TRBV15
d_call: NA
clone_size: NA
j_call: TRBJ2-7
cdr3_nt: TGTGCCACCAGCAGAGTTGGGGGCGCGCGTGCCGAGCAGTACTTC
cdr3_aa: CATSRVGGARAEQYF

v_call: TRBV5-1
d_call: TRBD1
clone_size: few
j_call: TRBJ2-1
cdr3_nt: TGCGCCAGCAGCTTGGGGACAGGGGGCGCCTCACAGGATGAGCAGTTCTTC
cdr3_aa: CASSLGTGGASQDEQFF

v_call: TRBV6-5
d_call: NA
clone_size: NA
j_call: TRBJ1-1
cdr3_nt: TGTGCCAGCAGTTCCGGGGGTGGTGAAGCTTTCTTT
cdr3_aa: CASSSGGGEAFF

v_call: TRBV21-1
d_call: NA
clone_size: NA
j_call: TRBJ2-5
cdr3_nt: TGTGCCAGCAACCGAAGGGTCCCTGCCTTAGGGCCCCACCAAGAGACCCAGTACTTC
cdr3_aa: CASNRRVPALGPHQETQYF

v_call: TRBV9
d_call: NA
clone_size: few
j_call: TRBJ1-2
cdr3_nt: TGTGCCAGCAGCCCCCGAGGGGACTATGGCTACACCTTC
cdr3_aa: CASSPRGDYGYTF

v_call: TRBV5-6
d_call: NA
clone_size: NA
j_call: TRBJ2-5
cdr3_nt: TGTGCCAGCAGCACGGGACATAATGGACAAGAGACCCAGTACTTC
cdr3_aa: CASSTGHNGQETQYF

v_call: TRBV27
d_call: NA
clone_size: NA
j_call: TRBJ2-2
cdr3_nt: TGTGCCAGCACCCTTGCGCCGGAAGGGACTGGGGAGCTGTTTTTT
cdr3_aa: CASTLAPEGTGELFF

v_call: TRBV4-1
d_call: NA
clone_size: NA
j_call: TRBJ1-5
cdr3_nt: TGCGCCAGCAGCCCCGACCCGGGGGGCCAACTTAATCAGCCCCAGCATTTT
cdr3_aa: CASSPDPGGQLNQPQHF

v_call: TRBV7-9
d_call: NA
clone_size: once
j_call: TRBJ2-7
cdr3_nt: TGTGCCAGCACCCCGGACAACTCCTACGAGCAGTACTTC
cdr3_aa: CASTPDNSYEQYF

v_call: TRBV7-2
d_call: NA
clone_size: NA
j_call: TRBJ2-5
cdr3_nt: TGTGCCAGCAGCTTATCCCAGGGGGGGTACCAAGAGACCCAGTACTTC
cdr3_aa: CASSLSQGGYQETQYF

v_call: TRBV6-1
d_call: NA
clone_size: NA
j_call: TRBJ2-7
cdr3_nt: TGTGCCAGCAGTGTTGGCCTGAGGGGAGTGGCGTACGAGCAGTACTTC
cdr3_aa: CASSVGLRGVAYEQYF

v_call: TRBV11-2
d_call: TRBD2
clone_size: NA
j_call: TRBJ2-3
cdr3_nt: TGTGCCAGCAGCTTCCTAGCGGTAAACACAGATACGCAGTATTTT
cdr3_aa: CASSFLAVNTDTQYF

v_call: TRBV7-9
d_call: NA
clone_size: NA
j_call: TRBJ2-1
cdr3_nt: TGTGCCAGCAGCTTAGAAGCTTACAATGAGCAGTTCTTC
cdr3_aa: CASSLEAYNEQFF

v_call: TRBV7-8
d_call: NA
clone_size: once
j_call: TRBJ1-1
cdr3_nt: TGTGCCAGCAGCTTGGGGGGGGCCGGCACTGAAGCTTTCTTT
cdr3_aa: CASSLGGAGTEAFF

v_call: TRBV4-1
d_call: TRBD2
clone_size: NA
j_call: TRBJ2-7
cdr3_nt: TGCGCCAGCAGCCCTTCGGGGCTAGCGGGAGTCTACGAGCAGTACTTC
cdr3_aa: CASSPSGLAGVYEQYF

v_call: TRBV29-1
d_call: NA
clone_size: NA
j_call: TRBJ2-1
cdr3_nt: TGCAGCGTTGAAGATGAATGGGACGGGTACAATGAGCAGTTCTTC
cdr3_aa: CSVEDEWDGYNEQFF

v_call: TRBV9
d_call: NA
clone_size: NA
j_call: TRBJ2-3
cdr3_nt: TGTGCCAGCAGCGGGCGTTGGGGCACAGATACGCAGTATTTT
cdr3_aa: CASSGRWGTDTQYF

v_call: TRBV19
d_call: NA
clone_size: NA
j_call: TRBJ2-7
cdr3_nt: TGTGCCAGTAGTATTAGCGGTACCTACGAGCAGTACTTC
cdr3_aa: CASSISGTYEQYF

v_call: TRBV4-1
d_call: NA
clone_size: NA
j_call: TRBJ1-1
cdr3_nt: TGCGCCAGCACCACCATCGGGGACACTGAAGCTTTCTTT
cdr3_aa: CASTTIGDTEAFF

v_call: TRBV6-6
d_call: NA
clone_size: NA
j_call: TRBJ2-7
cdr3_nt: TGTGCCAGCAGTTACGTCGTCGGCTCCTACGAGCAGTACTTC
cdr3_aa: CASSYVVGSYEQYF

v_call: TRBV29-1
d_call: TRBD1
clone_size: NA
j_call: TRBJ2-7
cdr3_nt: TGCAGCGTTGAAGAGCCCTTACAGGGGGCCTACGAGCAGTACTTC
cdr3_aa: CSVEEPLQGAYEQYF

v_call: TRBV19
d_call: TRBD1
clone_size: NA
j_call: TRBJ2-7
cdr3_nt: TGTGCCAGTAGTATGGGACAGCTAGGCTACGAGCAGTACTTC
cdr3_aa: CASSMGQLGYEQYF

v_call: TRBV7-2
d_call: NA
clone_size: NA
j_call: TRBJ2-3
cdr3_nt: TGTGCCAGCAGCTTAGGTGTAGGAGCGGGCACAGATACGCAGTATTTT
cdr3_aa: CASSLGVGAGTDTQYF

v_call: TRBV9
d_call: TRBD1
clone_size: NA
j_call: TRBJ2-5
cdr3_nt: TGTGCCAGCAGCGCGCCGGGGACAGTTAGGGAGACCCAGTACTTC
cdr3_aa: CASSAPGTVRETQYF

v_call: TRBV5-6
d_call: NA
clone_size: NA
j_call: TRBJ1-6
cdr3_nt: TGTGCCAGCAGCTTGGATCAGCTTTATAATTCACCCCTCCACTTT
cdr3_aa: CASSLDQLYNSPLHF

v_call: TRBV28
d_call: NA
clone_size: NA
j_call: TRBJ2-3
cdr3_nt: TGTGCCAGCAGTTTGGTGACGCTGGGAATAGATACGCAGTATTTT
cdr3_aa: CASSLVTLGIDTQYF

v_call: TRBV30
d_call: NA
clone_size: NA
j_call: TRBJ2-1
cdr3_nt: TGTGCCTTAAGACTAGTCCTTTACAATGAGCAGTTCTTC
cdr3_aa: CALRLVLYNEQFF

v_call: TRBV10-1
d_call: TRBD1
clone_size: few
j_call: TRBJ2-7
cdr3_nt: TGCGCCAGCAGTGAGGGGCAGGGGGCCTACGAGCAGTACTTC
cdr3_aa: CASSEGQGAYEQYF

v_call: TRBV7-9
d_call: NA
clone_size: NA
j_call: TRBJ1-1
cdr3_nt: TGTGCCAGCAGCTGGGGGGAGGGGCCCCCCATGAACACTGAAGCTTTCTTT
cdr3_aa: CASSWGEGPPMNTEAFF

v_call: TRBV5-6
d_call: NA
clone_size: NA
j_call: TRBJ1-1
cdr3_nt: TGTGCCAGCAGCTTGGGGCAGCCTAACACTGAAGCTTTCTTT
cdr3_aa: CASSLGQPNTEAFF

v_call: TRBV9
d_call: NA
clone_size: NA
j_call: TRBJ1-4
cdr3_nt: TGTGCCAGCAGCGGGGGCAGTTTTGTAGAAAAACTGTTTTTT
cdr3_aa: CASSGGSFVEKLFF

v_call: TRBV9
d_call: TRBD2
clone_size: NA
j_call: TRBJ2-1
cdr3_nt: TGTGCCAGCAGCGTAGATAGAAAGGCGGGAGGAGGGGTCAATGAGCAGTTCTTC
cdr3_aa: CASSVDRKAGGGVNEQFF

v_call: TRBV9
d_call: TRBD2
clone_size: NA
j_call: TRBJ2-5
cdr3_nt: TGTGCCAGCAGCTCTATAGCGGGAGGTGGGACCCAGTACTTC
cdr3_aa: CASSSIAGGGTQYF